Listed below are T cell receptor beta chains from one sample, sequenced in a study of T cell responses to AZD1222 COVID-19 vaccine. TCRdb's table, derived via immunoSEQ multiplex PCR, lists solely in-frame clones and lacks some. The sample yields 95,000 to 100,000 clones, roughly 86% seen once. Sample: peripheral blood, taken 28 days after the second AZD1222 dose. These receptor sequences come from an adult who received the AZD1222 COVID-19 vaccine. Both conserved end residues are part of each CDR3. The D gene is left open where the match is weak. Rows may omit the clone size; those that give it use once, few, many or a size class.

v_call	d_call	clone_size	j_call	cdr3_length	cdr3_aa	cdr3_nt
TRBV7-8	.	.	TRBJ1-3	18	CASSLMSRAYRSGNTIYF	TGTGCCAGCAGCTTAATGTCTAGGGCCTACCGTTCTGGAAACACCATATATTTT
TRBV7-2	.	once	TRBJ1-1	10	CASLNTEAFF	TGTGCCAGCCTCAACACTGAAGCTTTCTTT
TRBV18	.	few	TRBJ2-5	15	CASSPPTGRLETQYF	TGTGCCAGCTCACCCCCGACAGGGAGGTTGGAGACCCAGTACTTC
TRBV5-1	.	.	TRBJ1-1	15	CASSLVLATNTEAFF	TGCGCCAGCAGCTTGGTACTGGCTACGAACACTGAAGCTTTCTTT
TRBV5-1	TRBD1	.	TRBJ2-2	16	CASSIQGAPNTGELFF	TGCGCCAGCAGCATACAGGGGGCGCCTAACACCGGGGAGCTGTTTTTT
TRBV7-2	.	.	TRBJ2-2	16	CASSPSGGAVTGELFF	TGTGCCAGCAGCCCGAGTGGGGGGGCAGTAACCGGGGAGCTGTTTTTT
TRBV6-6	.	.	TRBJ1-2	14	CASSYAGTGYGYTF	TGTGCCAGCAGTTACGCCGGGACGGGATATGGCTACACCTTC
TRBV30	.	.	TRBJ2-1	11	CACWIGGEQFF	TGTGCCTGCTGGATTGGGGGTGAGCAGTTCTTC
TRBV7-6	.	.	TRBJ1-1	17	CASSPSRLSYGNTEAFF	TGTGCCAGCAGCCCCAGTAGGCTGTCATACGGCAACACTGAAGCTTTCTTT
TRBV4-1	TRBD2	few	TRBJ2-4	19	CASSQVVGRDFLAKNIQYF	TGCGCCAGCAGCCAAGTGGTCGGGAGGGACTTTCTAGCCAAAAACATTCAGTACTTC
TRBV30	.	.	TRBJ2-5	14	CAWRRDPEQETQYF	TGTGCCTGGAGGCGGGACCCAGAGCAAGAGACCCAGTACTTC
TRBV27	.	.	TRBJ1-5	16	CASSSQGSVRNQPQHF	TGTGCCAGCAGTTCCCAGGGAAGTGTGCGAAATCAGCCCCAGCATTTT
TRBV19	.	once	TRBJ1-1	14	CASSISAGETEAFF	TGTGCCAGTAGTATCTCGGCAGGGGAAACTGAAGCTTTCTTT
TRBV5-1	.	.	TRBJ1-2	15	CASSTEGGAYYGYTF	TGCGCCAGCAGCACGGAGGGGGGCGCTTACTATGGCTACACCTTC
TRBV7-2	TRBD1	.	TRBJ2-7	13	CASSSLGGTGQYF	TGTGCCAGCAGCTCACTAGGGGGGACAGGGCAGTACTTC
TRBV28	.	.	TRBJ1-5	12	CASSFSGQPQHF	TGTGCCAGCAGTTTCTCTGGACAGCCCCAGCATTTT
TRBV9	.	.	TRBJ2-1	16	CASSPRGQHQDNEQFF	TGTGCCAGCAGCCCACGAGGACAGCACCAGGACAATGAGCAGTTCTTC
TRBV29-1	.	.	TRBJ1-1	13	CSGAGQIQNEAFF	TGCAGCGGGGCGGGGCAGATACAGAATGAAGCTTTCTTT
TRBV5-1	TRBD2	.	TRBJ2-7	12	CASSWEGSEQYF	TGCGCCAGCAGCTGGGAGGGCAGCGAGCAGTACTTC